These 14 T cell receptor beta chains originate from one sample sequenced in a study of cytomegalovirus exposure and HLA in healthy donors. This PCR relied on a set of 60 Vbeta primers and 13 Jbeta primers. Produced via immunoSEQ multiplex PCR; TCRdb's table is partial and in-frame only. The sample contains under 150,000 clones, approximately 80% of which appear only once. Sequenced sample: PBMCs. These receptors all stem from a boy under 10 years old in good health and CMV-seronegative.

The V and J genes are TRBV10-3 and TRBJ2-7; TRBD2 matches 8 bases. This CDR3 comprises 15 residues. V lost 4 bases to trimming and J lost 2 bases; unmatched junction nucleotides: 7. Germline CDR1 ENHRY, CDR2 SYGVKD. CDR3 bases: TGTGCCATCAGTGCGGATACTAGCGGAACCTACGAGCAGTACTTC. Its translation is CAISADTSGTYEQYF.

The CDR3 loop is CASSQDGRGDYGYTF. The DNA of the CDR3 is TGCGCCAGCAGCCAAGATGGCAGGGGCGACTATGGCTACACCTTC. V usage is TRBV4-1 and J usage is TRBJ1-2, with D possibly TRBD1 on 6 matching bases. This CDR3 region has 15 residues. Germline CDR1 reads MGHRA; CDR2 reads YSYEKL. The V and J ends lost 0 bases and 3 bases respectively, with 11 bases between them.

The chain uses TRBV3-1 (or the pseudogene TRBV3-2) and TRBJ1-2; no clear D. V gave up 4 bases and J gave up 14 bases, with 8 bases separating them. The length of the CDR3 is 9 residues. Germline-derived CDR1 and CDR2 are LGHDT and YNNKEL (reference sequence). CDR3 nucleotide sequence: TGTGCCAGCAGCCCCCCCACAACCTTC. Its protein is CASSPPTTF.

This chain connects TRBV30 to TRBJ1-1, with D possibly matching TRBD1 (5 bases). The germline V and J ends were trimmed by 7 bases and 7 bases, with 13 bases remaining between them. The CDR3 consists of 11 residues. CDR1 is GTSNPN and CDR2 is SVGIG in the germline V gene (reference sequence). This CDR3 reads CALGGKGEAFF. The CDR3 DNA follows: TGTGCCTTGGGGGGGAAGGGTGAAGCTTTCTTT.

The chain's CDR3 is CATLDRAGNTIYF. Here the CDR3 DNA reads TGTGCCACCCTAGACAGGGCTGGAAACACCATATATTTT. The rearrangement joins TRBV6-1 to TRBJ1-3, with 7 bases lining up with TRBD1. CDR1 and CDR2 (germline): MNHNS, SASEGT. This CDR3 comprises 13 residues. The J segment lost 2 bases and the V segment lost 10 bases, leaving 5 bases of the junction unmatched.

The chain has TRBV4-3 and TRBJ1-1; a possible D gene is TRBD1 (6 bases). V was shortened by 0 bases and J by 6 bases, with 11 bases between the two germline ends. Per the germline V gene, CDR1 is LGHNA and CDR2 is YSLEER. The CDR3 extends over 14 amino acids. Written as DNA, the CDR3 is TGCGCCAGCAGCCAAGAGCCAAGGGGGTCTGAAGCTTTCTTT. Its translation: CASSQEPRGSEAFF.

This sequence joins TRBV18 and TRBJ1-1, with 8 bases fitting TRBD1. This CDR3 is built from 15 residues. V lost 4 bases and J lost 1; bases outside the gene matches: 5. Per the germline V gene, CDR1 is KGHSH and CDR2 is LQKENI. Written as DNA, the CDR3 is TGTGCCAGCTCACTACAACAGGGGGGGAACACTGAAGCTTTCTTT. Protein product: CASSLQQGGNTEAFF.

The chain uses TRBV19 and TRBJ2-1, with 7 bases identical to TRBD1. Germline V lookup: CDR1 LNHDA, CDR2 SQIVND (reference sequence). With 10 bases clipped from V and 10 bases from J, the junction kept 7 bases outside the gene matches. The CDR3 totals 11 residues. Written as DNA, the CDR3 is TGTGCCACCTCCAAGACAGGGGAGCAGTTCTTC. Amino acids: CATSKTGEQFF.

The chain employs TRBV7-9 and TRBJ2-7, with 9 nucleotides matching TRBD2. The germline V gene has CDR1 SEHNR and CDR2 FQNEAQ (reference sequence). This CDR3 comprises 17 residues. With V trimmed by 4 bases and J by 5 bases, 15 bases remained unmatched. Here the CDR3 reads CASSWSGGDAGGNEQYF. As DNA, the CDR3 is TGTGCCAGCAGCTGGTCAGGGGGAGACGCGGGGGGGAACGAGCAGTACTTC.

V gene TRBV7-3 combines with J gene TRBJ2-1; 8 bases map to TRBD2. Per the germline V gene, CDR1 is SGHTA and CDR2 is FQGTGA. CDR3 size: 15 residues. Trimming at V came to 2 bases and at J to 8 bases, leaving 8 bases not matched to a gene. The chain's CDR3 is CASSLVGGATDEQFF. The CDR3 DNA is TGTGCCAGCAGCTTAGTCGGGGGGGCCACAGATGAGCAGTTCTTC.

As DNA, the CDR3 is TGCGCCAGCAGCTCACTATCCGGGATTTCCTACGAGCAGTACTTC. It is translated as CASSSLSGISYEQYF. The V call is TRBV5-1, the J call TRBJ2-5, with a tentative D call TRBD2 (5 bases). The J call is in doubt because the DNA end fits TRBJ2-7 better. Germline CDR1 is SGHRS and CDR2 is YFSETQ. This CDR3 is 15 amino acids long.

The V call is TRBV4-3, the J call TRBJ1-3; perhaps TRBD1 as D (6 bases). Germline V CDR1 and CDR2: LGHNA, YSLEER. The CDR3 extends over 16 amino acids. V was trimmed by 0 bases and J by 0 bases, leaving 9 bases between them. The CDR3 sequence is CASSQDRGVSGNTIYF. The CDR3 bases are TGCGCCAGCAGCCAAGACAGGGGAGTCTCTGGAAACACCATATATTTT.

The rearrangement joins TRBV30 to TRBJ1-5; 9 bases are a match to TRBD1. CDR1 is GTSNPN and CDR2 is SVGIG in the germline V gene (reference sequence). J was trimmed by 7 bases and V by 2 bases; bases with no gene match: 3. This CDR3 region has 13 residues. DNA for the CDR3: TGTGCCTGGAGTTGGGACAGGGTACAGCCCCAGCATTTT. This codes for CAWSWDRVQPQHF.

In its sample, this clone was seen a few times. The chain uses TRBV2 and TRBJ1-3, with D maybe TRBD1 (5 bases). The CDR3 contains 16 residues. Deletions cut 5 bases from V and 4 bases from J, with 18 bases between. CDR1 and CDR2 (germline): SNHLY, FYNNEI. CDR3 sequence reads: CASSPQVWGFGNTIYF. The CDR3 DNA follows: TGTGCCAGCAGTCCACAGGTCTGGGGTTTCGGAAACACCATATATTTT.